The next 30 T cell receptor beta chains were all read from a single sample in a study of blood T cell repertoires in COVID-19. The repertoire was sequenced with immunoSEQ multiplex PCR; TCRdb's copy has only in-frame clones and lacks some. This table holds roughly 140,000 clones, about 79% found once. Sequencing input: peripheral blood. Receptors were obtained from a man aged 60-69 years with active or convalescent COVID-19.

The chain joins TRBV12-3 or TRBV12-4 to TRBJ1-2; D perhaps matches TRBD1 (6 bases). The CDR3 consists of 13 residues. V was cut by 6 bases and J by 6 bases, with 14 bases left in between. The CDR3 here is CASSIQGRDGYTF. CDR3 DNA sequence: TGTGCCAGCAGCATACAGGGCAGGGATGGCTACACCTTC.

CDR3 in DNA: TGTGCCAGCAGCTTCCTGTCCGGGACAGGGGGCGGCGGCTACACCTTC. This translates into CASSFLSGTGGGGYTF. V is TRBV7-8 and J is TRBJ1-2; 12 bases are shared with TRBD1. The germline V gene has CDR1 SGHVS and CDR2 FQNEAQ. With 3 bases clipped from V and 8 bases from J, the junction kept 10 bases outside the gene matches. The CDR3 runs to 16 residues.

The V gene is TRBV6-2 or TRBV6-3, the J gene TRBJ1-5; TRBD1 matches at 8 bases. Germline loops: CDR1 MNHEY, CDR2 SVGEGT. The CDR3 covers 18 residues. V lost 6 bases, J lost 6 bases, and 19 bases stayed unmatched. CDR3 DNA: TGTGCCAGCAGCCGAAGGACAGGGATAGCTCGGGGAGGTCAGCCCCAGCATTTT. As protein: CASSRRTGIARGGQPQHF.

This sequence joins TRBV19 and TRBJ1-1, with TRBD1 identical over 9 bases. This CDR3 has 16 residues. V dropped 1 base and J dropped 6; count of bases not matched to a gene: 9. Germline CDR1 reads LNHDA; CDR2 reads SQIVND (reference sequence). As DNA, the CDR3 is TGTGCCAGTAGTATAGTACCCGGACAGGGGACCGCTGAAGCTTTCTTT. Protein sequence: CASSIVPGQGTAEAFF. Looking up the rest from reference TRBV19 and TRBJ1-1 gives the full variable domain: DGGITQSPKYLFRKEGQNVTLSCEQNLNHDAMYWYRQDPGQGLRLIYYSQIVNDFQKGDIAEGYSVSREKKESFPLTVTSAQKNPTAFYLCASSIVPGQGTAEAFFGQGTRLTVV.

This sequence joins TRBV5-1 and TRBJ1-1, with D perhaps matching TRBD1 (5 bases). Germline V gene sequence: CDR1 SGHRS, CDR2 YFSETQ. V was pared by 5 bases and J by 5 bases, with 19 bases between. The CDR3 is 15 amino acids. The CDR3 DNA follows: TGCGCCAGCAGATCCGACAGTGTAGTTCGGACTGAAGCTTTCTTT. As protein: CASRSDSVVRTEAFF.

The chain recombines TRBV11-3 with TRBJ2-5; 9 bases are a match to TRBD2. This CDR3 has 16 amino acids. Germline V CDR1 and CDR2: SGHNT, YENEEA. Losses at the gene ends were 4 bases for V and 4 bases for J; bases not matched to a gene: 10. CDR3 sequence: CASSYTWISGRETQYF. The CDR3 coding sequence is TGTGCCAGCAGCTATACATGGATTAGCGGGAGAGAGACCCAGTACTTC.

The chain employs TRBV19 and TRBJ1-5; D unresolved. This CDR3 has 12 residues. Trimming cost V 9 bases and J 3 bases, with 9 bases left between them. Germline CDR1 LNHDA, CDR2 SQIVND (reference sequence). The CDR3: CASSGNNQPQHF. CDR3 bases: TGTGCCAGCTCAGGTAACAATCAGCCCCAGCATTTT.

As for this clone: The sample holds other DNA sequences that translate to the same CDR3. This chain uses TRBV2 with TRBJ2-5, with 7 bases fitting TRBD1. Germline CDR1 is SNHLY and CDR2 is FYNNEI. Trimming at V came to 6 bases and at J to 8 bases, leaving 6 bases not matched to a gene. The CDR3 loop spans 12 amino acids. DNA for the CDR3: TGTGCCAGCAGAAAGGGGGCGGAAACCCAGTACTTC. It encodes CASRKGAETQYF.

This clone was detected only a few times. V and J are TRBV11-3 and TRBJ2-2; 7 bases match TRBD1. This CDR3 contains 16 residues. The ends lost 5 bases at V and 5 bases at J; junction bases unmatched: 11. Germline CDR1 is SGHNT and CDR2 is YENEEA. As DNA, the CDR3 is TGTGCCAGCAGCCCCGGTGAGGGGGCCGAAACCGGGGAGCTGTTTTTT. Translated, it gives CASSPGEGAETGELFF.

The chain uses TRBV11-3 and TRBJ1-1; D call uncertain. The CDR3 has 14 residues. Trimming took 3 bases from V and 1 from J, leaving 9 bases between them. The germline V gene has CDR1 SGHNT and CDR2 YENEEA. The DNA for the CDR3 is TGTGCCAGCAGCTTCAACTGGGCGAACACTGAAGCTTTCTTT. Encoded protein: CASSFNWANTEAFF. The full variable domain, in which reference TRBV11-3 and TRBJ1-1 provide the parts outside the CDR3, is EAGVVQSPRYKIIEKKQPVAFWCNPISGHNTLYWYLQNLGQGPELLIRYENEEAVDDSQLPKDRFSAERLKGVDSTLKIQPAELGDSAVYLCASSFNWANTEAFFGQGTRLTVV.

This clone was found a few times. This chain connects TRBV27 to TRBJ1-5; D gene uncertain. Germline-derived CDR1 and CDR2 are MNHEY and SMNVEV (reference sequence). The CDR3 runs to 9 residues. CDR3 DNA: TGTGCGGAGGGTCAGCCCCAGCATTTT. Translated: CAEGQPQHF.

The chain employs TRBV19 and TRBJ2-1; TRBD1 is a possible D gene (6 bases). CDR3 length: 19 residues. V was pared by 4 bases and J by 9 bases, with 31 bases between. Germline CDR1 and CDR2: LNHDA and SQIVND (reference sequence). In nucleotides, the CDR3 is TGTGCCAGTAGTACGACAGGCTTCGCCGGAACCACCCCTCACCTTGAGCAGTTCTTC. Its protein is CASSTTGFAGTTPHLEQFF.

The chain carries TRBV11-2 and TRBJ2-5, with TRBD1 matching over 11 bases. Germline values: CDR1 SGHAT, CDR2 FQNNGV. Trimming at V came to 5 bases and at J to 5 bases, leaving 10 bases not matched to a gene. The length of the CDR3 is 16 residues. The CDR3 DNA is TGTGCCAGCAGCAACACCGGGACAGGGGGATGGGAGACCCAGTACTTC. Its protein is CASSNTGTGGWETQYF. Full variable domain (outside the CDR3, taken from reference TRBV11-2 and TRBJ2-5): EAGVAQSPRYKIIEKRQSVAFWCNPISGHATLYWYQQILGQGPKLLIQFQNNGVVDDSQLPKDRFSAERLKGVDSTLKIQPAKLEDSAVYLCASSNTGTGGWETQYFGPGTRLLVL.

This clone has a single count. The chain recombines TRBV4-1 with TRBJ1-4; D call uncertain. Germline V CDR1 and CDR2: MGHRA, YSYEKL. With 0 bases removed from V and 8 bases from J, the gap between germline ends came to 13 bases. The CDR3 is 15 residues long. The CDR3 nucleotides are TGCGCCAGCAGCCAAGATGAAGGTATGGGCGAAAAACTGTTTTTT. Its protein product is CASSQDEGMGEKLFF.

This clone was found once. The chain couples TRBV6-2 or TRBV6-3 to TRBJ1-2; D perhaps matches TRBD1 (5 bases). Between the trimmed V and J ends, which lost 2 bases and 8 bases, there was a span of 18 bases. The CDR3 is made up of 15 amino acids. The V gene's germline CDR1 is MNHEY and CDR2 SVGEGT. CDR3 protein: CASSYRGGDPRGYTF. For the CDR3, the DNA is TGTGCCAGCAGTTACCGCGGAGGGGACCCCAGGGGCTACACCTTC.

The chain joins TRBV27 to TRBJ1-1, with 9 bases fitting TRBD1. This CDR3 region has 16 residues. Germline CDR1 and CDR2: MNHEY and SMNVEV (reference sequence). V shed 5 bases and J 4 bases; nucleotides not matched to a gene: 11. CDR3 nucleotides: TGTGCCAGCAGTGCGTCACTTGGACAGGGGACCACTGAAGCTTTCTTT. It encodes CASSASLGQGTTEAFF.

This chain joins TRBV28 and TRBJ2-4; 9 bases align to TRBD1. This CDR3 has 14 residues. Germline V gene data show CDR1 as MDHEN and CDR2 as SYDVKM. V was clipped by 6 bases and J by 8 bases; unmatched bases: 8. CDR3 nucleotide sequence: TGTGCCAGCAGACCCGGGACAGGGACGGACATTCAGTACTTC. Its protein product is CASRPGTGTDIQYF.

This sequence joins TRBV28 and TRBJ1-5; D is possibly TRBD1 (5 bases). The ends were cut back, 2 bases at V and 1 base at J, with 9 bases in the middle. The CDR3 length is 15 residues. Germline V lookup: CDR1 MDHEN, CDR2 SYDVKM. CDR3 in DNA: TGTGCCAGCAGTTTAGGGGGGGGGAGCAATCAGCCCCAGCATTTT. Translating it yields CASSLGGGSNQPQHF.

This clone was counted a single time. The V call is TRBV27, the J call TRBJ2-3; the D gene is possibly TRBD2 (6 bases). The CDR3 has 15 amino acids. The germline V gene has CDR1 MNHEY and CDR2 SMNVEV (reference sequence). Trimming cost V 4 bases and J 2 bases, with 13 bases left between them. The CDR3 protein is CASSSIGLNTDTQYF. The CDR3 DNA reads TGTGCCAGCAGTTCCATCGGACTAAACACAGATACGCAGTATTTT.

J is TRBJ1-5 and V is TRBV6-5; D gene ambiguous. This CDR3 contains 14 residues. Germline CDR1 is MNHEY and CDR2 is SVGAGI. Deletions cut 7 bases from V and 0 bases from J, with 10 bases between. In DNA, the CDR3 is TGTGCCAGCATGGCCTCATCTAGCAATCAGCCCCAGCATTTT. It is translated as CASMASSSNQPQHF.

This sequence joins TRBV12-3 or TRBV12-4 and TRBJ1-2; D call uncertain. The CDR3 length is 13 residues. V dropped 2 bases and J dropped 1 base, with 5 bases sitting between them. The CDR3 here is CASSLSNNYGYTF. The CDR3 DNA reads TGTGCCAGCAGTTTATCTAATAACTATGGCTACACCTTC.

CDR3 region: CASRSGGSTEAFF. The CDR3, as DNA: TGTGCCAGCAGAAGTGGGGGCTCCACTGAAGCTTTCTTT. This chain links TRBV27 with TRBJ1-1; D might be TRBD1 (6 bases). This CDR3 spans 13 amino acids. Trimming pared 6 bases from V and 4 bases from J, leaving 12 bases between. Germline CDR1 and CDR2: MNHEY and SMNVEV (reference sequence).

The genes are TRBV5-6 and TRBJ1-4; TRBD1 matches at 8 bases. J gave up 7 bases and V 5 bases, and 10 bases lay outside the gene matches. The CDR3 has 15 residues. CDR1 SGHDT and CDR2 YYEEEE come from the germline V gene. In nucleotides, the CDR3 is TGTGCCAGCAGTAACACAGGGGGATTGGGTGAAAAACTGTTTTTT. This gives the protein CASSNTGGLGEKLFF.

The rearrangement joins TRBV15 to TRBJ1-1; D is unclear. The CDR3 is 13 amino acids. CDR1 is LNHNV and CDR2 is YYDKDF in the germline V gene (reference sequence). The V gene lost 1 base and the J gene lost 11 bases, with 14 bases spanning the gap. The CDR3 reads CATSRVGRAGAFF. CDR3 nucleotides: TGTGCCACCAGCAGAGTTGGGAGGGCTGGGGCTTTCTTT.

V gene TRBV7-9 combines with J gene TRBJ2-5; a possible D gene is TRBD1 (5 bases). CDR1 is SEHNR and CDR2 is FQNEAQ in the germline V gene (reference sequence). V was cut by 1 base and J by 2 bases, with 11 bases left in between. This CDR3 is built from 15 residues. DNA of the CDR3: TGTGCCAGCAGCTTAGGGCAGGGTATTCAAGAGACCCAGTACTTC. Translated: CASSLGQGIQETQYF.

The genes are TRBV6-5 and TRBJ2-6; maybe TRBD1 (6 bases). The V end was cut by 7 bases, the J end by 0 bases, with 10 bases between. The CDR3 is 15 amino acids. CDR1 and CDR2 from the germline V gene are MNHEY and SVGAGI. CDR3 coding DNA: TGTGCCAGCACCGAAGGGGGCTCTGGGGCCAACGTCCTGACTTTC. As protein: CASTEGGSGANVLTF.

The chain uses TRBV4-3 and TRBJ1-2; D remains unclear. The V and J ends lost 0 bases and 5 bases respectively, with 10 bases between them. This CDR3 contains 14 residues. Germline values: CDR1 LGHNA, CDR2 YSLEER. The CDR3 reads CASSQDAAPYGYTF. The CDR3 nucleotides are TGCGCCAGCAGCCAAGATGCAGCGCCTTATGGCTACACCTTC.

The V call is TRBV9, the J call TRBJ1-1; a possible D gene is TRBD1 (5 bases). Germline V gene data show CDR1 as SGDLS and CDR2 as YYNGEE. With 4 bases removed from V and 3 bases from J, the gap between germline ends came to 10 bases. This CDR3 contains 13 residues. The CDR3 sequence is CASSRKGDTEAFF. The CDR3, as DNA: TGTGCCAGCAGCCGGAAAGGGGACACTGAAGCTTTCTTT.

This chain uses TRBV9 with TRBJ2-1; tentative D call: TRBD2 (5 bases). With 4 bases removed from V and 4 bases from J, the gap between germline ends came to 18 bases. The CDR3 has 16 amino acids. In germline, CDR1 is SGDLS, CDR2 YYNGEE. CDR3 sequence reads: CASSRRRQENYNEQFF. CDR3 DNA sequence: TGTGCCAGCAGCCGAAGGAGGCAGGAAAATTACAATGAGCAGTTCTTC.

V and J are TRBV9 and TRBJ2-5, with 8 positions matching TRBD1. Germline lookup yields CDR1 SGDLS and CDR2 YYNGEE. V lost 0 bases, J lost 1 base, and 2 bases stayed unmatched. This CDR3 contains 15 residues. As DNA, the CDR3 is TGTGCCAGCAGCGTAGCTGGGACAGGCCAAGAGACCCAGTACTTC. It is translated as CASSVAGTGQETQYF.